These 18 T cell receptor beta chains came from one sample sequenced in a study of T cells in Graves' hyperthyroidism and ophthalmopathy. RNA transcripts gave rise to amplified TCR beta CDR3 regions. Researchers ran a first-round RT-PCR on the TCR CDR3 using the HTBI primer set. TCRdb fed the multiplex PCR reads into MiXCR, producing one record per CDR3 protein. The sample lists some 550,000 distinct CDR3 sequences, 20% to 25% occurring once. Sequencing used blood. The receptors derive from a man aged 18 to 30 with Graves' hyperthyroidism.

This clonotype was picked up a small number of times. V is TRBV7-9 and J is TRBJ1-2, with 8 positions matching TRBD1. Losses at the gene ends were 4 bases for V and 7 bases for J; bases not matched to a gene: 11. The CDR3 is 15 residues long. Germline V gene lookup returns CDR1 SEHNR and CDR2 FQNEAQ (reference sequence). CDR3 loop: CASSSDRAGLAGYTF. CDR3 nucleotides: TGTGCCAGCAGCTCGGACAGGGCCGGACTGGCTGGCTACACCTTC.

Notes on this clonotype: A much larger clone sits a single nucleotide away, making a read error possible. V gene TRBV11-2 combines with J gene TRBJ1-1, with TRBD1 matching 8 bases. The V gene's germline CDR1 is SGHAT and CDR2 FQNNGV. This CDR3 spans 15 amino acids. This CDR3 is CASSNHRGVNAEAFF. For the CDR3, the DNA is TGTGCCAGCAGTAACCACAGGGGGGTGAACGCTGAAGCTTTCTTT.

This clonotype came up many times. This chain joins TRBV11-1 and TRBJ2-7; TRBD1 matches 7 bases. Germline lookup yields CDR1 SGHAT and CDR2 FQDESV (reference sequence). The CDR3 is 14 residues long. V was pared by 2 bases and J by 4 bases, with 5 bases of the junction left unmatched. CDR3 nucleotides: TGTGCCAGCAGCTTAATGGGACAGCGTTACGAGCAGTACTTC. This codes for CASSLMGQRYEQYF.

This clonotype has ten or more counts. V is TRBV27 and J is TRBJ2-7; possible D gene TRBD1, 6 bases. This CDR3 has 14 amino acids. Trimming shortened V by 4 bases and J by 0 bases, and 10 bases separated the two germline ends. In germline, CDR1 is MNHEY, CDR2 SMNVEV (reference sequence). CDR3 in DNA: TGTGCCAGCAGTTCGTCGGGACACTCCTACGAGCAGTACTTC. Translated: CASSSSGHSYEQYF.

This clonotype was counted many times. The rearrangement joins TRBV20-1 to TRBJ1-2, with D possibly matching TRBD1 (6 bases). CDR3 size: 17 residues. Germline V lookup: CDR1 DFQATT, CDR2 SNEGSKA (reference sequence). The germline V and J ends were trimmed by 3 bases and 2 bases, with 22 bases remaining between them. CDR3 nucleotides: TGCAGTGCTAGGGAGGGCCTAACAGGGACCCCCAACTATGGCTACACCTTC. Translated: CSAREGLTGTPNYGYTF.

On this clonotype: It may be a read error: a sequence one base away is much more abundant. The chain joins TRBV29-1 to TRBJ1-2; D not certain. The length of the CDR3 is 11 residues. In germline, CDR1 is SQVTM, CDR2 ANQGSEA. The CDR3 is CSVVSGYGFTF. The CDR3 nucleotides read TGCAGCGTTGTATCCGGGTACGGCTTCACCTTC.

This clonotype occurred many times. V and J are TRBV2 and TRBJ2-7; D uncertain. Trimming removed 11 bases at V and 0 bases at J, with 14 bases between. CDR3 length: 13 amino acids. Germline V gives CDR1 SNHLY, CDR2 FYNNEI. CDR3 nucleotide sequence: TGTGCCGCCTCGCGGCAGCCCTCCTACGAGCAGTACTTC. This translates into CAASRQPSYEQYF.

This clonotype has a count of ten or more. The chain combines TRBV5-1 with TRBJ1-1, with TRBD1 matching 7 bases. The length of the CDR3 is 14 residues. The V gene's germline CDR1 is SGHRS and CDR2 YFSETQ. V shed 3 bases and J 6 bases; nucleotides not matched to a gene: 8. CDR3 in amino acids: CASSSGLTGPEAFF. The CDR3 DNA is TGCGCCAGCAGCTCCGGTTTGACAGGGCCTGAAGCTTTCTTT.

This clonotype showed up just a few times. The genes are TRBV2 and TRBJ1-2, with D possibly TRBD1 on 5 matching bases. The V end was cut by 11 bases, the J end by 5 bases, with 21 bases between. The CDR3 contains 14 residues. Per germline, CDR1 SNHLY and CDR2 FYNNEI. This CDR3 reads CAGSGLPGGYGYTF. The CDR3, as DNA: TGTGCCGGCTCAGGGTTACCGGGAGGGTATGGCTACACCTTC.

This clonotype came up many times. This sequence joins TRBV20-1 and TRBJ2-5, with a weak D call TRBD2 (6 bases). The CDR3 contains 13 residues. Between the trimmed V and J ends, which lost 3 bases and 0 bases, there was a span of 8 bases. Germline CDR1 and CDR2: DFQATT and SNEGSKA (reference sequence). This CDR3 is CSASAGYQETQYF. The CDR3 region has the DNA TGCAGTGCTAGTGCGGGGTACCAAGAGACCCAGTACTTC.

This clonotype occurred many times. This sequence joins TRBV6-1 and TRBJ2-7; D might be TRBD1 (5 bases). The CDR3 has 15 amino acids. Deletions cut 6 bases from V and 0 bases from J, with 15 bases between. CDR1 and CDR2 from the germline V gene are MNHNS and SASEGT. The DNA for the CDR3 is TGTGCCAGCAGGGGAAGGGGTTTCCCCTCCTACGAGCAGTACTTC. Protein sequence: CASRGRGFPSYEQYF.

In its sample, this clonotype was seen many times. The chain uses TRBV20-1 and TRBJ2-5; the D call may be TRBD1 or TRBD2 (6 bases each). Trimming took off 1 base at V and 5 bases at J, with 14 bases between the two ends. From germline, CDR1 is DFQATT and CDR2 SNEGSKA (reference sequence). The CDR3 length is 14 residues. CDR3 DNA: TGCAGTGCTAGAGGGGGGGCGATGGAGGAGACCCAGTACTTC. Its translation: CSARGGAMEETQYF.

This chain joins TRBV15 and TRBJ2-7, with 9 bases matching TRBD2. The CDR3 extends over 17 amino acids. Germline trimming cut 0 bases from V and 5 bases from J; bases unmatched to any gene: 11. Germline-derived CDR1 and CDR2 are LNHNV and YYDKDF (reference sequence). The CDR3 region is CATSRDKAGGPDNEQYF. In nucleotides, the CDR3 is TGTGCCACCAGCAGAGATAAAGCGGGGGGCCCTGATAACGAGCAGTACTTC.

This clonotype occurred many times. This chain links TRBV9 with TRBJ2-2; 7 bases are shared with TRBD2. CDR3 length: 14 residues. The germline V gene encodes CDR1 SGDLS and CDR2 YYNGEE. V was pared by 3 bases and J by 6 bases, with 5 bases of the junction left unmatched. The CDR3 nucleotides are TGTGCCAGCAGCGGGGGGGGTTTGGCCGGGGAGCTGTTTTTT. This translates into CASSGGGLAGELFF.

The table lists this clonotype with many counts. This chain connects TRBV30 to TRBJ1-2, with TRBD1 as a possible D gene (5 bases). CDR1 and CDR2 (germline): GTSNPN, SVGIG (reference sequence). The CDR3 totals 13 residues. Trimming took off 6 bases at V and 2 bases at J, with 13 bases between the two ends. The CDR3 nucleotides read TGTGCCTGTCCGGGGGAAACAAACTATGGCTACACCTTC. Its translation: CACPGETNYGYTF.

This clonotype was seen a handful of times. This chain connects TRBV20-1 to TRBJ2-5; D gene ambiguous. The CDR3 totals 13 residues. Germline V gives CDR1 DFQATT, CDR2 SNEGSKA (reference sequence). V was cut by 7 bases and J by 7 bases, with 19 bases left in between. The chain's CDR3 is CSGVTRPVGTQYF. Written as DNA, the CDR3 is TGCAGTGGGGTTACACGCCCGGTCGGGACCCAGTACTTC.

This clonotype has ten or more counts. This chain links TRBV27 with TRBJ2-2; D is possibly TRBD2 (5 bases). V was cut by 4 bases and J by 6 bases, with 6 bases left in between. Germline assignment: CDR1 MNHEY and CDR2 SMNVEV (reference sequence). The CDR3 is 12 residues long. Here the CDR3 DNA reads TGTGCCAGCAGTTGGAGGTCCGGGGAGCTGTTTTTT. It translates to CASSWRSGELFF.

This clonotype was observed once. A much larger clonotype is one base distant, so this may be a read error. The chain links TRBV30 to TRBJ1-3, with unresolved D. Germline V gene lookup returns CDR1 GTSNPN and CDR2 SVGIG (reference sequence). This CDR3 is 15 amino acids long. The CDR3 region has the DNA TGTGCCTGGACCCTCCCGGACCGACCGGGAAACACCATATGTTTT. This sequence encodes CAWTLPDRPGNTICF.